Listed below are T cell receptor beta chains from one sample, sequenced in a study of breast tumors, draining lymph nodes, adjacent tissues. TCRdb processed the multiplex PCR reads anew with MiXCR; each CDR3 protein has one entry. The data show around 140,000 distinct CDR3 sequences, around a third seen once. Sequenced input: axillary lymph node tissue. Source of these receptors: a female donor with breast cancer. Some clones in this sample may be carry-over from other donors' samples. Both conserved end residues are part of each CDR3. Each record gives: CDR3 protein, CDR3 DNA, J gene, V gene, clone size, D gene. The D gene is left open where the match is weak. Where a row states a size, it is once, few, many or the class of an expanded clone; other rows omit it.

CASRSGTSGELTDTQYF,TGTGCCAGCAGATCGGGGACTAGCGGGGAGCTTACAGATACGCAGTATTTT,TRBJ2-3,TRBV7-2,many,TRBD2
CASKPVGTISGEQFF,TGTGCCAGCAAACCCGTAGGGACTATCTCGGGTGAGCAGTTCTTC,TRBJ2-1,TRBV6-5,few,TRBD2
CASSQPPRQDF,TGTGCCAGCAGCCAACCGCCTAGACAAGACTTC,TRBJ2-5,TRBV3-1,many,.
CASRGGELFF,TGCGCCAGCAGAGGTGGGGAGCTGTTTTTT,TRBJ2-2,TRBV5-1,.,.
CASSSQGAYNNEQFF,TGTGCCAGCAGCTCACAGGGGGCCTACAACAATGAGCAGTTCTTC,TRBJ2-1,TRBV2,.,TRBD1
CASSSYAVRGVNTEAFF,TGTGCCAGCAGTTCGTATGCCGTACGGGGGGTGAACACTGAAGCTTTCTTT,TRBJ1-1,TRBV28,.,.
CASSSWSGGTQETQYF,TGTGCCAGCAGCTCCTGGAGCGGGGGCACACAAGAGACCCAGTACTTC,TRBJ2-5,TRBV5-4,many,TRBD2
CASSLDATGRTQYF,TGTGCCAGCAGCTTAGATGCGACAGGGAGGACCCAGTACTTC,TRBJ2-5,TRBV7-6,many,TRBD1
CASSDTGTGGFEQYF,TGCGCCAGCAGTGACACCGGAACAGGGGGTTTCGAGCAGTACTTC,TRBJ2-7,TRBV10-1,.,TRBD1
CASSAGTSSQETQYF,TGTGCCAGCAGTGCCGGGACTAGCAGCCAAGAGACCCAGTACTTC,TRBJ2-5,TRBV12-3/TRBV12-4,many,TRBD2
CASSQGLQVARGYTF,TGTGCCAGCAGCCAAGGGTTACAGGTGGCGCGAGGCTACACCTTC,TRBJ1-2,TRBV14,many,.
CASSLGPLAGIQETQYF,TGTGCCAGCAGCTTGGGACCACTAGCGGGTATCCAAGAGACCCAGTACTTC,TRBJ2-5,TRBV5-5,many,TRBD2
CAWSVGGAVGYTF,TGTGCCTGGAGTGTAGGGGGGGCGGTTGGCTACACCTTC,TRBJ1-2,TRBV30,many,.
CASSGLQAGYTF,TGTGCCAGCAGCGGGTTACAGGCGGGCTACACCTTC,TRBJ1-2,TRBV9,many,.
CASSSLGPAGAGDTQYF,TGTGCCAGCAGCTCCCTAGGACCAGCGGGGGCCGGAGATACGCAGTATTTT,TRBJ2-3,TRBV5-5,few,TRBD2
CASGQLNSPLHF,TGTGCCAGCGGACAGCTTAATTCACCCCTCCACTTT,TRBJ1-6,TRBV11-2,many,.
CASSLRGPKSYEQYF,TGTGCCAGCAGCCTCAGGGGCCCGAAATCCTACGAGCAGTACTTC,TRBJ2-7,TRBV5-8,many,.
CASSVLAGLNTEAFF,TGTGCCAGCAGCGTCCTCGCGGGGTTAAACACTGAAGCTTTCTTT,TRBJ1-1,TRBV9,few,.
CASRIKVGSGSEAFF,TGCGCCAGCAGGATTAAAGTGGGGTCGGGGTCTGAAGCTTTCTTT,TRBJ1-1,TRBV5-1,.,.
CASRETGATNEKLFF,TGTGCCAGCAGAGAAACAGGGGCAACTAATGAAAAACTGTTTTTT,TRBJ1-4,TRBV9,many,TRBD1
CASSSSGDYEQYF,TGTGCCAGCAGTTCCTCAGGGGACTACGAGCAGTACTTC,TRBJ2-7,TRBV28,many,.
CASLGQGETQYF,TGTGCCAGCCTTGGACAGGGTGAGACCCAGTACTTC,TRBJ2-5,TRBV19,many,TRBD1
CASSTLQLTNEKLFF,TGTGCCAGTAGTACACTCCAGCTAACTAATGAAAAACTGTTTTTT,TRBJ1-4,TRBV19,many,.
CASRPGQNTEAFF,TGTGCCAGCAGGCCGGGACAGAACACTGAAGCTTTCTTT,TRBJ1-1,TRBV2,many,.
CASSPGNLRNQPQHF,TGTGCCAGCAGCCCCGGTAATCTTAGAAATCAGCCCCAGCATTTT,TRBJ1-5,TRBV2,many,.
CSAKGETGGWGYTF,TGCAGTGCTAAAGGAGAGACAGGGGGCTGGGGCTACACCTTC,TRBJ1-2,TRBV20-1,many,TRBD1
CSVLGGQGYSPLHF,TGCAGCGTGCTCGGGGGACAGGGTTATTCACCCCTCCACTTT,TRBJ1-6,TRBV29-1,.,TRBD1
CASSLGVADTEAFF,TGTGCCAGCAGCTTGGGGGTAGCGGACACTGAAGCTTTCTTT,TRBJ1-1,TRBV5-8,few,.
CASSAYTGELFF,TGTGCCAGCAGTGCTTACACCGGGGAGCTGTTTTTT,TRBJ2-2,TRBV2,many,.
CASARRVDTQYF,TGTGCCAGCGCCCGCCGGGTGGATACGCAGTATTTT,TRBJ2-3,TRBV3-1,many,.
CASSQEGQGNTEAFF,TGTGCCAGCAGCCAAGAAGGACAGGGTAACACTGAAGCTTTCTTT,TRBJ1-1,TRBV3-1,.,TRBD1
CASSPPGPRGTEAFF,TGTGCCAGCTCACCTCCCGGGCCGCGAGGGACTGAAGCTTTCTTT,TRBJ1-1,TRBV18,.,.
CASSDSSRGTEAFF,TGTGCCAGCAGTGACTCTAGCCGTGGAACTGAAGCTTTCTTT,TRBJ1-1,TRBV6-4,many,.
CASSDSDRATEAFF,TGTGCCAGCAGTGATTCGGACAGGGCAACTGAAGCTTTCTTT,TRBJ1-1,TRBV6-4,few,TRBD1
CASRPGPTRTDGNTIYF,TGTGCCAGTAGGCCTGGGCCCACAAGAACGGACGGAAACACCATATATTTT,TRBJ1-3,TRBV19,many,.
CASTARDRGAQSYGYTF,TGTGCCAGCACCGCCCGGGACAGGGGCGCCCAATCCTATGGCTACACCTTC,TRBJ1-2,TRBV6-5,many,TRBD1